Listed below are T cell receptor beta chains from one sample, sequenced in a study of T cells in Graves' hyperthyroidism and ophthalmopathy. MiXCR, applied by TCRdb to the multiplex PCR reads, yields one record per CDR3 protein. The sample yields more than 500,000 distinct CDR3 sequences, 40% to 55% seen once. Sequencing input: peripheral blood or thyroid tissue (not recorded which). These receptors came from an adult woman with Graves' disease, either hyperthyroidism or ophthalmopathy (not recorded which). The CDR3 runs from the conserved cysteine through the conserved F or W. The order of the fields is D gene, clone size, J gene, V gene, CDR3 protein, CDR3 DNA. A D gene is named only where the DNA matches it firmly. A row's size may be missing; if present it is once, few, many or a size class.

d_gene: -
abundance: many
j_gene: TRBJ1-2
v_gene: TRBV4-1
CDR3aa: CASSQGQSTNYGYTF
CDR3nt: TGCGCCAGCAGCCAAGGACAGTCGACTAACTATGGCTACACCTTC

d_gene: -
abundance: -
j_gene: TRBJ1-3
v_gene: TRBV29-1
CDR3aa: CSVDLGNTIYF
CDR3nt: TGCAGCGTCGACCTTGGAAACACCATATATTTT

d_gene: TRBD2
abundance: many
j_gene: TRBJ2-7
v_gene: TRBV19
CDR3aa: CASSTRLAASYEQYF
CDR3nt: TGTGCCAGTAGTACCAGACTAGCGGCCTCCTACGAGCAGTACTTC

d_gene: TRBD1
abundance: -
j_gene: TRBJ2-5
v_gene: TRBV10-3
CDR3aa: CAAWTGVWETQYF
CDR3nt: TGTGCCGCCTGGACAGGGGTATGGGAGACCCAGTACTTC

d_gene: TRBD1
abundance: many
j_gene: TRBJ1-5
v_gene: TRBV10-3
CDR3aa: CAIRSGTGGNQPQHF
CDR3nt: TGTGCCATCAGGTCGGGCACAGGGGGCAATCAGCCCCAGCATTTT

d_gene: -
abundance: many
j_gene: TRBJ1-1
v_gene: TRBV3-1
CDR3aa: CASGQALNTEAFF
CDR3nt: TGTGCCAGCGGGCAGGCCTTGAACACTGAAGCTTTCTTT

d_gene: TRBD2
abundance: -
j_gene: TRBJ2-3
v_gene: TRBV20-1
CDR3aa: CSARDPRTSGNTQYF
CDR3nt: TGCAGTGCTAGAGATCCCCGCACTAGCGGAAATACGCAGTATTTT

d_gene: -
abundance: many
j_gene: TRBJ1-1
v_gene: TRBV6-5
CDR3aa: CASSYDRMNTEAFF
CDR3nt: TGTGCCAGCAGTTACGACCGAATGAACACTGAAGCTTTCTTT

d_gene: -
abundance: -
j_gene: TRBJ1-1
v_gene: TRBV10-3
CDR3aa: CAISVQPSITEAFF
CDR3nt: TGTGCCATCAGTGTCCAACCGTCAATCACTGAAGCTTTCTTT

d_gene: TRBD2
abundance: -
j_gene: TRBJ2-3
v_gene: TRBV11-2
CDR3aa: CASSLDSRLALATDTQYF
CDR3nt: TGTGCCAGCAGCTTAGATTCCCGACTAGCACTTGCAACAGATACGCAGTATTTT

d_gene: -
abundance: many
j_gene: TRBJ1-5
v_gene: TRBV6-6
CDR3aa: CASRSPGHSNQPQHF
CDR3nt: TGTGCCAGCAGATCCCCGGGACATAGCAATCAGCCCCAGCATTTT

d_gene: TRBD2
abundance: -
j_gene: TRBJ2-7
v_gene: TRBV7-9
CDR3aa: CASSLVPGTSGLEQYF
CDR3nt: TGTGCCAGCAGCTTAGTACCCGGGACTAGCGGACTCGAGCAGTACTTC

d_gene: -
abundance: -
j_gene: TRBJ1-3
v_gene: TRBV7-6
CDR3aa: CASSLESGQRRNTIYF
CDR3nt: TGTGCCAGCAGCTTAGAAAGTGGGCAGCGGCGAAACACCATATATTTT

d_gene: TRBD2
abundance: -
j_gene: TRBJ2-5
v_gene: TRBV9
CDR3aa: CASSGSRGTRVGETQYF
CDR3nt: TGTGCCAGCAGCGGATCCCGGGGGACTAGGGTAGGAGAGACCCAGTACTTC

d_gene: -
abundance: -
j_gene: TRBJ1-1
v_gene: TRBV20-1
CDR3aa: CSASRLAGATDTEAFF
CDR3nt: TGCAGTGCTAGCAGACTAGCGGGGGCAACCGACACTGAAGCTTTCTTT

d_gene: -
abundance: many
j_gene: TRBJ2-1
v_gene: TRBV24-1
CDR3aa: CATSGFGNNEQFF
CDR3nt: TGTGCCACCAGTGGATTTGGAAACAATGAGCAGTTCTTC

d_gene: TRBD1
abundance: many
j_gene: TRBJ1-6
v_gene: TRBV20-1
CDR3aa: CSARGDSNSPLHF
CDR3nt: TGCAGTGCTAGGGGGGACAGTAATTCACCCCTCCACTTT

d_gene: -
abundance: -
j_gene: TRBJ2-5
v_gene: TRBV7-2
CDR3aa: CASSLNGDQETQYF
CDR3nt: TGTGCCAGCAGCTTGAACGGGGACCAAGAGACCCAGTACTTC

d_gene: -
abundance: few
j_gene: TRBJ2-5
v_gene: TRBV29-1
CDR3aa: CSAPLQGGQETQYF
CDR3nt: TGCAGCGCCCCCCTGCAGGGTGGCCAAGAGACCCAGTACTTC

d_gene: -
abundance: -
j_gene: TRBJ2-5
v_gene: TRBV10-3
CDR3aa: CAISEEGRPRETQYF
CDR3nt: TGTGCCATCAGTGAGGAGGGGAGGCCCCGGGAGACCCAGTACTTC

d_gene: TRBD1
abundance: -
j_gene: TRBJ2-7
v_gene: TRBV5-5
CDR3aa: CASSVWDRDYEQYF
CDR3nt: TGTGCCAGCAGCGTGTGGGACAGGGACTACGAGCAGTACTTC